The 5 T cell receptor beta chains reported below all come from one sample, sequenced in a study of regulatory T cells in long-lasting Graves disease. With iRepertoire HTBI primers and Arm-PCR of CDR3 regions, TCR beta libraries were built. One entry per CDR3 protein, called by TCRdb with MiXCR from the multiplex PCR reads. This table holds under 450,000 distinct CDR3 sequences, about 10% found once. Time point given: newly diagnosed GD, antithyroid drugs for less than 3 months. Extracted PBMC RNA gave rise to the TCR library. A further study also used this sample, focusing on T cells in Graves' hyperthyroidism and ophthalmopathy.

This specimen was peripheral blood mononuclear cells (PBMCs), taken at new diagnosis, from a patient treated with antithyroid drugs. The source of these receptors is a woman between 18 and 30 years old with Graves disease.

The V and J genes are TRBV19 and TRBJ2-5; D may be TRBD2 (6 bases). The germline V gene has CDR1 LNHDA and CDR2 SQIVND (reference sequence). This CDR3 contains 14 residues. Trimming removed 3 bases at V and 5 bases at J, with 13 bases between. The chain's CDR3 is CASSIWGGLETQYF. The DNA of the CDR3 is TGTGCCAGTAGTATCTGGGGAGGTTTGGAGACCCAGTACTTC.

The table lists this clonotype with many counts. The chain couples TRBV20-1 to TRBJ1-2; 9 positions match TRBD1. The germline V gene encodes CDR1 DFQATT and CDR2 SNEGSKA (reference sequence). Germline trimming cut 1 base from V and 4 bases from J; bases unmatched to any gene: 4. The CDR3 covers 14 residues. The DNA of the CDR3 is TGCAGTGCTAGAGGGACAGGGGCGCCCTATGGCTACACCTTC. It is translated as CSARGTGAPYGYTF.

This clonotype was seen at least ten times. The gene calls are TRBV7-9 and TRBJ2-7; D is unresolved. Germline V gives CDR1 SEHNR, CDR2 FQNEAQ (reference sequence). The CDR3 has 12 residues. V shed 5 bases and J shed 0 bases, with 5 bases lying between them. DNA of the CDR3: TGTGCCAGCAGCCGGAGCTCCTACGAGCAGTACGTC. Amino acids: CASSRSSYEQYV.

This clonotype was seen many times. The chain combines TRBV12-3 or TRBV12-4 with TRBJ1-2, with D tentatively TRBD1 (5 bases). The CDR3 contains 19 residues. V was clipped by 2 bases and J by 0 bases, with 22 bases between them. CDR3 nucleotide sequence: TGTGCCAGCAGTTTACTTTTTGGGGCAGCCAATCGGGCTAACTATGGCTACACCTTC. This translates into CASSLLFGAANRANYGYTF.

This clonotype was picked up many times. This chain connects TRBV20-1 to TRBJ2-7, with D possibly matching TRBD2 (6 bases). V was shortened by 3 bases and J by 4 bases, with 16 bases between the two germline ends. This CDR3 is built from 14 residues. Germline V CDR1 and CDR2: DFQATT, SNEGSKA (reference sequence). CDR3 in DNA: TGCAGTGCTAGTGACGGGAGCGGGTTTTACGAGCAGTACTTC. Residues: CSASDGSGFYEQYF.